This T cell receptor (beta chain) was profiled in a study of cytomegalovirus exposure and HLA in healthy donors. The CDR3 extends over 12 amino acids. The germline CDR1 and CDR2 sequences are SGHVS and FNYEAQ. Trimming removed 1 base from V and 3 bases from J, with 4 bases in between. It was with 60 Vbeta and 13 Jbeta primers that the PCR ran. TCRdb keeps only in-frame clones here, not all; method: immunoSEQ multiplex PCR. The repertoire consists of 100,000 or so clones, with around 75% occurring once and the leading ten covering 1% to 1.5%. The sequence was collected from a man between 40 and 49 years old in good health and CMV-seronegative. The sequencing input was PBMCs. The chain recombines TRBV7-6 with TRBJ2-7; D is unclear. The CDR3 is CASSLVGYEQYF. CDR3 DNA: TGTGCCAGCAGCTTAGTCGGCTACGAGCAGTACTTC.